This T cell receptor beta chain was observed in a study of T cell repertoires in ileal Crohn's disease. The assay was immunoSEQ multiplex PCR, and TCRdb's table has in-frame clones only and misses some. Among 6,000 to 6,500 clones, around 79% were seen once, and the ten largest hold approximately 16%. The receptor comes from an adult with Crohn's disease. Sequencing used ileal tissue.

The CDR3 sequence is CASSYWLADYNEQFF. The CDR3 DNA is TGTGCCAGCAGTTACTGGCTAGCGGATTACAATGAGCAGTTCTTC. The chain joins TRBV6-5 to TRBJ2-1; 7 nucleotides align to TRBD2. V trimming: 1 base; J trimming: 4 bases; junction bases outside the gene matches: 4. The CDR3 contains 15 residues. The germline gives CDR1 MNHEY, CDR2 SVGAGI.